These 18 T cell receptor beta chains share one sample of origin, sequenced in a study of shared clonotypes between healthy human individuals. Repertoires were generated with immunoSEQ multiplex PCR, while TCRdb's copy carries only in-frame clones and drops some. This sample yields more than 900,000 clones, of which around 78% are seen a single time; roughly 0.57% belongs to the top ten. Sample: memory CD4+ T cells from PBMCs. The subset was: CD45RA-negative fraction. These receptors all stem from a man younger than 35 in good health. Some clones in this sample may be carry-over from other donors' samples.

Concerning this clone: Other DNA sequences within the sample encode an identical CDR3. The rearrangement joins TRBV18 to TRBJ2-7, with no clear D. Germline lookup yields CDR1 KGHSH and CDR2 LQKENI. V was pared by 0 bases and J by 3 bases, with 6 bases between. The CDR3 loop spans 13 amino acids. The CDR3 is CASSPPGSYEQYF. The CDR3 coding sequence is TGTGCCAGCTCACCACCGGGAAGCTACGAGCAGTACTTC.

A remark on this clone: This specimen includes other DNA sequences encoding the same CDR3. This rearrangement joins TRBV11-2 to TRBJ2-5; D gene unclear. CDR1 is SGHAT, CDR2 FQNNGV, per germline. The CDR3 sequence is 11 residues long. V lost 3 bases and J lost 7, with 6 bases in between. This CDR3 reads CASSFVGTQYF. In DNA form, the CDR3 reads TGTGCCAGCAGCTTTGTTGGGACCCAGTACTTC.

J is TRBJ2-5 and V is TRBV7-2; 14 positions agree with TRBD2. Germline V gene data show CDR1 as SGHTA and CDR2 as FQGNSA. The junction had 4 bases not matched to a gene; V was cut back by 3 bases and J by 4 bases. This CDR3 comprises 16 residues. The CDR3 here is CASSFAGTSGRETQYF. CDR3 coding DNA: TGTGCCAGCAGCTTCGCCGGGACTAGCGGGAGAGAGACCCAGTACTTC.

The rearrangement joins TRBV30 to TRBJ2-7; 13 bases are a match to TRBD2. The CDR3 covers 14 residues. The V segment lost 1 base and the J segment 3 bases; nucleotides outside the gene matches: 0. Looked up from germline, CDR1 is GTSNPN and CDR2 is SVGIG (reference sequence). The chain's CDR3 is CAWSGTSGGYEQYF. In DNA form, the CDR3 reads TGTGCCTGGAGTGGGACTAGCGGGGGCTACGAGCAGTACTTC.

This sequence joins TRBV27 and TRBJ1-2; the D gene is possibly TRBD1 (5 bases). Trimming took off 4 bases at V and 4 bases at J, with 10 bases between the two ends. There are 13 residues in the CDR3. Germline V gene lookup returns CDR1 MNHEY and CDR2 SMNVEV (reference sequence). The CDR3 here is CASSSRGIYGYTF. The CDR3 DNA reads as TGTGCCAGCAGTTCTCGGGGGATCTATGGCTACACCTTC.

Turning to this clone: The identical CDR3 is also encoded by other nucleotide sequences in the sample. The rearrangement links TRBV5-1 to TRBJ2-5; no clear D gene. V was pared by 2 bases and J by 2 bases, with 7 bases between. This CDR3 is 13 amino acids long. Per the germline V gene, CDR1 is SGHRS and CDR2 is YFSETQ. The CDR3 DNA follows: TGCGCCAGCAGCTTTAGCAGGCAAGAGACCCAGTACTTC. As protein: CASSFSRQETQYF.

This rearrangement joins TRBV18 to TRBJ2-5, with D unresolved. Trimming stripped 2 bases from V and 1 base from J, with 8 bases between. This CDR3 has 14 residues. Germline V gives CDR1 KGHSH, CDR2 LQKENI. The CDR3 protein is CASSPKTFQETQYF. CDR3 bases: TGTGCCAGCTCACCAAAGACCTTCCAAGAGACCCAGTACTTC.

The rearrangement uses TRBV5-8 and TRBJ2-7; TRBD1 or TRBD2 may be the D gene (5 bases each). The V gene lost 1 base and the J gene lost 6 bases, with 17 bases spanning the gap. This CDR3 contains 15 residues. Germline V CDR1 and CDR2: SGHTS, YDEGEE. CDR3 loop: CASSLKGEGRSEQYF. The CDR3 nucleotides are TGTGCCAGCAGCTTGAAAGGAGAGGGACGAAGCGAGCAGTACTTC.

This clone was observed a few times. The J gene is TRBJ1-5, the V gene TRBV4-3; tentatively, D is TRBD1 (5 bases). Germline V gene lookup returns CDR1 LGHNA and CDR2 YSLEER. This CDR3 comprises 13 residues. V lost 5 bases to trimming and J lost 7 bases, with 12 bases between them. CDR3 amino acids: CASSKREGQPQHF. CDR3 sequence (DNA): TGCGCCAGCAGCAAGAGGGAGGGGCAGCCCCAGCATTTT.

The chain is built from TRBV13 and TRBJ1-6, with D possibly TRBD1 on 5 matching bases. This CDR3 region has 12 residues. Trimming cost V 2 bases and J 10 bases, with 6 bases left between them. Germline V CDR1 and CDR2: PRHDT, FYEKMQ (reference sequence). The CDR3 reads CASSLQGSPLHF. The CDR3 DNA is TGTGCCAGCAGCTTACAGGGCTCACCCCTCCACTTT.

The genes are TRBV7-3 and TRBJ1-1; TRBD1 might be the D (6 bases). Germline-derived CDR1 and CDR2 are SGHTA and FQGTGA. V lost 2 bases and J 0 bases, leaving 13 bases between the germline ends. The CDR3 length is 16 residues. CDR3 protein: CASSLYPTGMNTEAFF. The CDR3 region has the DNA TGTGCCAGCAGCTTATACCCGACAGGCATGAACACTGAAGCTTTCTTT.

This clone was counted a single time. The chain combines TRBV29-1 with TRBJ2-1, with a weak D call TRBD2 (7 bases). Germline-derived CDR1 and CDR2 are SQVTM and ANQGSEA. There are 12 residues in the CDR3. Trimming removed 7 bases at V and 5 bases at J, with 12 bases between. This CDR3 reads CSDEGGNNEQFF. In DNA form, the CDR3 reads TGCAGCGATGAGGGGGGGAACAATGAGCAGTTCTTC.

This clone was observed a single time. The chain couples TRBV10-1 to TRBJ1-1, with 7 bases identical to TRBD1. The CDR3 has 13 amino acids. The germline gives CDR1 WNHNN, CDR2 SYGVQD (reference sequence). The ends lost 5 bases at V and 10 bases at J; junction bases unmatched: 10. The CDR3 DNA reads TGCGCCAGCAGTACAGGGGCCCTGTTTGGAGCTTTCTTT. This encodes CASSTGALFGAFF.

The chain has TRBV5-1 and TRBJ2-3; D uncertain. In germline, CDR1 is SGHRS, CDR2 YFSETQ. V lost 0 bases, J lost 0 bases, and 8 bases lay in between. The CDR3 is 15 residues long. The CDR3 protein is CASSLDRASTDTQYF. The CDR3 DNA sequence: TGCGCCAGCAGCTTGGATCGCGCGAGCACAGATACGCAGTATTTT.

The chain couples TRBV7-9 to TRBJ2-1; D ambiguous. Trimming took 1 base from V and 2 from J, leaving 9 bases between them. The germline CDR1 and CDR2 sequences are SEHNR and FQNEAQ (reference sequence). The CDR3 consists of 15 residues. This CDR3 reads CASSLVLLPYNEQFF. DNA of the CDR3: TGTGCCAGCAGCTTAGTACTTCTTCCCTACAATGAGCAGTTCTTC.

The rearrangement links TRBV6-1 to TRBJ2-7; 8 nucleotides agree with TRBD1. The CDR3 contains 17 residues. CDR1 and CDR2 (germline): MNHNS, SASEGT. Losses at the gene ends were 2 bases for V and 0 bases for J; bases not matched to a gene: 9. DNA for the CDR3: TGTGCCAGCAGTGAACGGGGTTGGGACAGGAGCTCCTACGAGCAGTACTTC. It encodes CASSERGWDRSSYEQYF.

V gene TRBV7-2 combines with J gene TRBJ2-1; D is unresolved. The CDR3 is made up of 14 amino acids. Trimming cost V 1 base and J 6 bases, with 10 bases left between them. Germline CDR1 and CDR2: SGHTA and FQGNSA. The CDR3 DNA reads as TGTGCCAGCAGCTTAGGCCTAGTTTCCAATGAGCAGTTCTTC. Amino acid sequence: CASSLGLVSNEQFF. The full variable domain, its missing parts supplied by reference TRBV7-2 and TRBJ2-1, is GAGVSQSPSNKVTEKGKDVELRCDPISGHTALYWYRQSLGQGLEFLIYFQGNSAPDKSGLPSDRFSAERTGGSVSTLTIQRTQQEDSAVYLCASSLGLVSNEQFFGPGTRLTVL.

The chain employs TRBV6-6 and TRBJ2-7, with 13 bases fitting TRBD2. J lost 7 bases, V lost 6 bases, and 9 bases had no gene match. The CDR3 runs 15 residues. Germline V CDR1 and CDR2: MNHNY, SVGAGI (reference sequence). The CDR3 region has the DNA TGTGCCAGCAGACCCGGACTAGCGGGAGAGGGTGAGCAGTACTTC. Translation: CASRPGLAGEGEQYF.